One T cell receptor beta chain is described in this entry. What it binds is not known. Making TCR cDNA involved 5'RACE template switching, which added UMIs and a universal primer site. MiXCR, run by TCRdb on the 5' RACE reads, gives a single entry per CDR3 protein. This table has hundreds of thousands of distinct CDR3 sequences, approximately 12% appearing once. This record belongs to a study of T cells after yellow fever vaccination. Whole-study results and caveats: Most primary-vaccination clones reappeared after the booster (about 97% CD4, 75% to 90% CD8).

Germline values: CDR1 DFQATT, CDR2 SNEGSKA (reference sequence). The CDR3 is made up of 16 amino acids. V was shortened by 0 bases and J by 5 bases, with 17 bases between the two germline ends. The chain is built from TRBV20-1 and TRBJ2-1, with a possible D match to TRBD2 (5 bases). Sequenced here: CD4+ T cells sorted from PBMCs, sampled 15 days after the yellow fever booster vaccination. This clonotype was obtained from a man between 18 and 35 years old who received the YFV17D yellow fever vaccine. DNA for the CDR3: TGCAGTGCTAGAGATAGGTTGCGGGCGGCACACAATGAGCAGTTCTTC. Translation: CSARDRLRAAHNEQFF.